Below are 26 T cell receptor beta chains sequenced from a single sample in a study of blood T cell repertoires in COVID-19. Sequencing used immunoSEQ multiplex PCR; TCRdb keeps in-frame clones, though not all of them. The table has 310,000 or so clones, about 89% seen once. The sample was peripheral blood. The receptors shown here come from a man aged 18 to 30 who had recovered from COVID-19.

This chain joins TRBV27 and TRBJ1-1, with 9 bases matching TRBD1. The CDR3 is made up of 16 amino acids. In germline, CDR1 is MNHEY, CDR2 SMNVEV (reference sequence). Trimming took 9 bases from V and 6 from J; bases not matched to a gene: 17. CDR3: CASHSGTGRFMAEAFF. For the CDR3, the DNA is TGTGCCAGTCACTCCGGGACAGGGAGGTTTATGGCTGAAGCTTTCTTT.

The rearrangement joins TRBV7-9 to TRBJ1-2; perhaps TRBD1 as D (6 bases). The germline V and J ends were trimmed by 1 base and 6 bases, with 15 bases remaining between them. The length of the CDR3 is 15 residues. In germline, CDR1 is SEHNR, CDR2 FQNEAQ (reference sequence). CDR3 nucleotides: TGTGCCAGCAGCTTAGGTTTGGGACAACAACATGGCTACACCTTC. Amino acid sequence: CASSLGLGQQHGYTF.

The rearrangement joins TRBV6-5 to TRBJ2-1; 11 nucleotides match TRBD2. The CDR3 runs 15 residues. Germline V gene sequence: CDR1 MNHEY, CDR2 SVGAGI. Trimming at V came to 7 bases and at J to 7 bases, leaving 9 bases not matched to a gene. CDR3 region: CASMRSGTSGNEQFF. The CDR3 DNA follows: TGTGCCAGCATGAGGTCCGGGACTAGCGGAAATGAGCAGTTCTTC.

J is TRBJ2-6 and V is TRBV5-1; 9 bases are a match to TRBD1. The trim removed 0 bases at V and 2 bases at J, leaving 12 bases unmatched. The CDR3 totals 20 residues. Germline V gene lookup returns CDR1 SGHRS and CDR2 YFSETQ. The CDR3 region is CASSLGGGGTGSAGANVLTF. CDR3 bases: TGCGCCAGCAGCTTGGGGGGCGGTGGGACAGGGTCCGCTGGGGCCAACGTCCTGACTTTC.

This clone was detected only once. The DNA of the CDR3 is TGTGCCAGCAGCCAACTCCCGGTTGAGCAGTTCTTC. Translated, it gives CASSQLPVEQFF. The rearrangement joins TRBV7-9 to TRBJ2-1; no reliable D call. This CDR3 has 12 amino acids. Germline lookup yields CDR1 SEHNR and CDR2 FQNEAQ (reference sequence). The V and J ends lost 5 bases and 9 bases respectively, with 11 bases between them.

The chain couples TRBV3-1 (or the pseudogene TRBV3-2) to TRBJ2-5, with D possibly being TRBD2 (6 bases). The CDR3 is 15 amino acids. The V and J ends lost 4 bases and 2 bases respectively, with 14 bases between them. Germline lookup yields CDR1 LGHDT and CDR2 YNNKEL (reference sequence). The CDR3 coding sequence is TGTGCCAGCAGCCGGACCCCTAGCGATCAAGAGACCCAGTACTTC. Protein: CASSRTPSDQETQYF.

The V call is TRBV4-1, the J call TRBJ2-1; weak D call: TRBD1 (5 bases). The germline V gene encodes CDR1 MGHRA and CDR2 YSYEKL. The CDR3 contains 13 residues. V lost 4 bases, J lost 4 bases, and 8 bases lay in between. CDR3 amino acids: CASSRTGYNEQFF. As DNA, the CDR3 is TGCGCCAGCAGCCGTACAGGTTACAATGAGCAGTTCTTC.

V usage is TRBV11-2 and J usage is TRBJ2-7; 7 nucleotides match TRBD2. The trim removed 1 base at V and 4 bases at J, leaving 4 bases unmatched. This CDR3 has 14 amino acids. Per the germline V gene, CDR1 is SGHAT and CDR2 is FQNNGV. CDR3 loop: CASSLAGGRYEQYF. In DNA, the CDR3 is TGTGCCAGCAGCTTAGCGGGAGGTCGGTACGAGCAGTACTTC.

This chain joins TRBV2 and TRBJ2-7; TRBD2 agrees at 12 bases. Germline-derived CDR1 and CDR2 are SNHLY and FYNNEI. With 6 bases clipped from V and 4 bases from J, the junction kept 4 bases outside the gene matches. CDR3 length: 14 amino acids. The CDR3 loop is CASSVGLAGYEQYF. For the CDR3, the DNA is TGTGCCAGCAGCGTTGGACTAGCGGGGTACGAGCAGTACTTC.

The rearrangement links TRBV7-3 to TRBJ2-2, with 9 positions matching TRBD2. The germline V gene encodes CDR1 SGHTA and CDR2 FQGTGA. V lost 6 bases and J lost 4; bases outside the gene matches: 9. This CDR3 comprises 16 residues. CDR3 sequence (DNA): TGTGCCAGCAGTCCAGTAGCGGGAGATAGCACCGGGGAGCTGTTTTTT. Its translation: CASSPVAGDSTGELFF.

V usage is TRBV5-6 and J usage is TRBJ1-6; D is ambiguous. V was trimmed by 0 bases and J by 10 bases, leaving 11 bases between them. This CDR3 is 14 amino acids long. The germline V gene has CDR1 SGHDT and CDR2 YYEEEE. The CDR3 region is CASSLVPGGSPLHF. CDR3 in DNA: TGTGCCAGCAGCTTGGTACCAGGAGGGTCACCCCTCCACTTT.

The gene calls are TRBV19 and TRBJ1-5; D is possibly TRBD1 (6 bases). CDR3 size: 18 residues. Trimming removed 5 bases from V and 0 bases from J, with 20 bases in between. Per the germline V gene, CDR1 is LNHDA and CDR2 is SQIVND (reference sequence). The CDR3: CASSPRWWTVDSNQPQHF. For the CDR3, the DNA is TGTGCCAGTAGTCCCCGTTGGTGGACAGTCGATAGCAATCAGCCCCAGCATTTT.

This clone was observed a single time. The CDR3 is CASSDTGTPPTDTQYF. CDR3 coding DNA: TGTGCCAGCAGCGATACAGGGACCCCCCCCACAGATACGCAGTATTTT. The V and J genes are TRBV7-2 and TRBJ2-3, with D perhaps TRBD1 (6 bases). V dropped 5 bases and J dropped 2 bases, with 17 bases sitting between them. The CDR3 extends over 16 amino acids. The V gene's germline CDR1 is SGHTA and CDR2 FQGNSA.

V is TRBV10-3 and J is TRBJ2-3, with a tentative D call TRBD2 (7 bases). The CDR3 spans 16 residues. V was trimmed by 5 bases and J by 1 base, leaving 16 bases between them. Germline-derived CDR1 and CDR2 are ENHRY and SYGVKD. Written as DNA, the CDR3 is TGTGCCATCAGTAGACCCCCGGGGGGCGGCACAGATACGCAGTATTTT. This sequence encodes CAISRPPGGGTDTQYF.

The J gene is TRBJ2-1, the V gene TRBV11-2; D is possibly TRBD2 (5 bases). V lost 1 base to trimming and J lost 4 bases, with 11 bases between them. Looked up from germline, CDR1 is SGHAT and CDR2 is FQNNGV. The CDR3 runs 15 residues. This CDR3 reads CASSLVVGAYNEQFF. In DNA, the CDR3 is TGTGCCAGCAGCTTAGTAGTGGGAGCGTACAATGAGCAGTTCTTC. The variable domain in full, completed from reference TRBV11-2 and TRBJ2-1, reads EAGVAQSPRYKIIEKRQSVAFWCNPISGHATLYWYQQILGQGPKLLIQFQNNGVVDDSQLPKDRFSAERLKGVDSTLKIQPAKLEDSAVYLCASSLVVGAYNEQFFGPGTRLTVL.

This chain joins TRBV12-3 or TRBV12-4 and TRBJ2-1; D unclear. The CDR3 has 11 residues. V was clipped by 4 bases and J by 9 bases, with 7 bases between them. The CDR3 protein is CASSSPGEQFF. The CDR3 DNA reads as TGTGCCAGCAGTTCACCCGGTGAGCAGTTCTTC.

This clone was counted ten times or more. The chain combines TRBV11-2 with TRBJ1-2; possible D gene TRBD1, 5 bases. V dropped 3 bases and J dropped 7 bases, with 12 bases sitting between them. CDR1 is SGHAT, CDR2 FQNNGV, per germline. CDR3 length: 13 amino acids. This CDR3 reads CASSLGQGGGYTF. For the CDR3, the DNA is TGTGCCAGCAGCTTGGGCCAGGGAGGTGGCTACACCTTC.

The chain couples TRBV5-5 to TRBJ2-7, with D hard to call. The germline V and J ends were trimmed by 5 bases and 1 base, with 16 bases remaining between them. CDR1 and CDR2 (germline): SGHKS, YYEKEE (reference sequence). CDR3 length: 15 residues. This CDR3 reads CASSLSRYTSYEQYF. Written as DNA, the CDR3 is TGTGCCAGCAGTCTATCTAGGTATACTTCCTACGAGCAGTACTTC.

This sequence joins TRBV7-9 and TRBJ1-2; D might be TRBD1 (6 bases). CDR3 length: 16 residues. CDR1 is SEHNR, CDR2 FQNEAQ, per germline (reference sequence). The V and J ends lost 5 bases and 1 base respectively, with 17 bases between them. The CDR3 bases are TGTGCCAGCAGCAAGATAACAGGGTCCCTTAACTATGGCTACACCTTC. The encoded protein is CASSKITGSLNYGYTF.

The genes are TRBV5-1 and TRBJ1-2, with unresolved D. Germline CDR1 and CDR2: SGHRS and YFSETQ. Trimming stripped 9 bases from V and 6 bases from J, with 18 bases between. The CDR3 extends over 13 amino acids. The CDR3 sequence: CATKVGQADGYTF. The DNA for the CDR3 is TGCGCCACTAAAGTTGGGCAGGCCGATGGCTACACCTTC.

This chain uses TRBV4-3 with TRBJ2-2; 13 nucleotides agree with TRBD2. Germline V gene sequence: CDR1 LGHNA, CDR2 YSLEER. V shed 4 bases, J shed 4 bases, and the junction held 15 bases outside the gene matches. The CDR3 is made up of 20 amino acids. The CDR3 reads CASSPSPLAGGGLVTGELFF. The CDR3 bases are TGCGCCAGCAGCCCGTCCCCACTAGCGGGGGGGGGTCTGGTCACCGGGGAGCTGTTTTTT.

This chain uses TRBV28 with TRBJ1-2; D is perhaps TRBD1 (6 bases). The CDR3 is 14 amino acids. V lost 3 bases, J lost 7 bases, and 15 bases lay in between. Germline loops: CDR1 MDHEN, CDR2 SYDVKM. The chain's CDR3 is CASSFRRGGPGYTF. In nucleotides, the CDR3 is TGTGCCAGCAGTTTCCGCCGGGGGGGGCCTGGCTACACCTTC.

The J gene is TRBJ2-2, the V gene TRBV7-9, with 8 bases fitting TRBD1. This CDR3 spans 16 amino acids. J gave up 2 bases and V 5 bases, and 7 bases lay outside the gene matches. Germline V gene sequence: CDR1 SEHNR, CDR2 FQNEAQ (reference sequence). In DNA, the CDR3 is TGTGCCAGCAGCCCCAGGACAGGGCCCAACACCGGGGAGCTGTTTTTT. Translating it yields CASSPRTGPNTGELFF.

Note on this clone: Other DNA sequences within the sample encode an identical CDR3. V and J are TRBV7-9 and TRBJ2-7, with 7 bases lining up with TRBD1. CDR1 is SEHNR and CDR2 is FQNEAQ in the germline V gene (reference sequence). The ends lost 5 bases at V and 0 bases at J; junction bases unmatched: 7. This CDR3 has 15 amino acids. CDR3 loop: CASSPRTGRSYEQYF. CDR3 nucleotide sequence: TGTGCCAGCAGCCCCAGGACAGGTCGCTCCTACGAGCAGTACTTC.

This clone came up once. The chain is built from TRBV19 and TRBJ1-1; D perhaps matches TRBD1 (5 bases). This CDR3 is built from 14 residues. Per germline, CDR1 LNHDA and CDR2 SQIVND (reference sequence). V dropped 8 bases and J dropped 1 base, with 14 bases sitting between them. CDR3: CASGARLGNTEAFF. The CDR3 DNA sequence: TGTGCCAGTGGGGCTCGACTGGGGAACACTGAAGCTTTCTTT.

This clone was recorded many times. This rearrangement joins TRBV29-1 to TRBJ1-2; TRBD1 is a possible D gene (5 bases). V was pared by 0 bases and J by 8 bases, with 16 bases between. This CDR3 is 14 amino acids long. CDR1 and CDR2 (germline): SQVTM, ANQGSEA. CDR3 sequence: CSVEDRAGMKGYTF. The CDR3 coding sequence is TGCAGCGTTGAAGATCGGGCAGGGATGAAGGGCTACACCTTC.